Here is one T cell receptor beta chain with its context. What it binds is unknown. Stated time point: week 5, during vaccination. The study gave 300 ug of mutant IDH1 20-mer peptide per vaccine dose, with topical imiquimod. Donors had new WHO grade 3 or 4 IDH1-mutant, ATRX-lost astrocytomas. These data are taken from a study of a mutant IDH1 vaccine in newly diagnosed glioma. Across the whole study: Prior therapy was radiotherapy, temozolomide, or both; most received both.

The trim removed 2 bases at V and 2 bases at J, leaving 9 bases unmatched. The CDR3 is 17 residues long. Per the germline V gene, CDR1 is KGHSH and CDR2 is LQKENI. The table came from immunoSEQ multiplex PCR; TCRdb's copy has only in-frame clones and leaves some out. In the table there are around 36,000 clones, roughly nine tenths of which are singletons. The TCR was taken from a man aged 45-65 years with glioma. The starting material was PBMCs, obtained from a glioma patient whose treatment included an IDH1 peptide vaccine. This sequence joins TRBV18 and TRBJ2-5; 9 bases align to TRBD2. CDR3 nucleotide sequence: TGTGCCAGCTCACCAGTGCGAGCGGGGGGTTATCAAGAGACCCAGTACTTC. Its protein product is CASSPVRAGGYQETQYF.